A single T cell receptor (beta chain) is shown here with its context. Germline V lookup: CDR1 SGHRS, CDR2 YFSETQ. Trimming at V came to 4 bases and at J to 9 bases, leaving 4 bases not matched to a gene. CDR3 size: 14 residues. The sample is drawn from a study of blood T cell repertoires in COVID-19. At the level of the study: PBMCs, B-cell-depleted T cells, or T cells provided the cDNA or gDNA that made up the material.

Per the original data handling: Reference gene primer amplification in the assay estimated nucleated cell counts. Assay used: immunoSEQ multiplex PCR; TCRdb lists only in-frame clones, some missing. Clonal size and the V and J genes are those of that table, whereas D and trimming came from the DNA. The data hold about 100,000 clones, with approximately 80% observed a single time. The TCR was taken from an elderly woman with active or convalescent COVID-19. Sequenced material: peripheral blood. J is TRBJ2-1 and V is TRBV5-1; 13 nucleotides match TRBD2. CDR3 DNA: TGCGCCAGCAGCCAGGGACTAGCGGGGACTGAGCAGTTCTTC. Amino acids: CASSQGLAGTEQFF.